This is a list of T cell receptor beta chains from one sample in a study of STAT5B mutations in CD4+ large granular lymphocyte leukemia. Method: immunoSEQ multiplex PCR; TCRdb's copy keeps in-frame clones and lacks some. This table has roughly 36,000 clones, less than 70% appearing once. Sequencing input: CD4+ T cells from blood buffy coats. The receptors were sampled from a human donor in good health. Both conserved end residues are part of each CDR3. A D gene is named only where the DNA matches it firmly. A clone size is listed for some rows: how often the clone was seen (once, few, many), or a class if it is expanded.

j_call v_call clone_size d_call cdr3_nt cdr3_aa
TRBJ2-3 TRBV4-2 . TRBD2 TGTGCCAGCAGCCAAGGGCCTAGCGGGGCTGGGGATACGCAGTATTTT CASSQGPSGAGDTQYF
TRBJ1-5 TRBV4-1 . TRBD1 TGCGCCAGCAGCCAAGACCTCGGACAGGGGGCTCGAAGCAATCAGCCCCAGCATTTT CASSQDLGQGARSNQPQHF
TRBJ2-1 TRBV6-5 . . TGTGCCAGCAGTTACTCTACAGGGCACGGTGAGCAGTTCTTC CASSYSTGHGEQFF
TRBJ2-1 TRBV21-1 few . TGTGCCAGCAGCAAAGGGGGACAGGGTTCCTACAATGAGCAGTTCTTC CASSKGGQGSYNEQFF
TRBJ1-1 TRBV2 . . TGTGCCAGCAGTGAAGGTCTTACAGGGAGGGGCACTGAAGCTTTCTTT CASSEGLTGRGTEAFF
TRBJ2-7 TRBV12-5 . . TGTGCTAGTGGTTTGGGCCAGTTCTACGAGCAGTACTTC CASGLGQFYEQYF
TRBJ2-5 TRBV5-4 . . TGTGCCAGCAGCATCATAGGGTCTCAAGAGACCCAGTACTTC CASSIIGSQETQYF
TRBJ2-5 TRBV6-9 . TRBD1 TGTGCCACCGAGATCTACAGGGGGCCTGAGACCCAGTACTTC CATEIYRGPETQYF
TRBJ1-2 TRBV6-6 . . TGTGCCAGCACCCTCGGCAGGGGATCTCTGAACTATGGCTACACCTTC CASTLGRGSLNYGYTF
TRBJ2-7 TRBV6-1 . TRBD1 TGTGCCAGCAGTGAAGCGCGGGACAGGATCTCGTACGAGCAGTACTTC CASSEARDRISYEQYF
TRBJ2-3 TRBV4-3 . . TGCGCCAGCAGCCAAGAAGGGAGGGACAATACGCAGTATTTT CASSQEGRDNTQYF
TRBJ1-4 TRBV25-1 few . TGTGCCAGCAGTGAATGGGGGCTGCGGGGGGAAAAACTGTTTTTT CASSEWGLRGEKLFF
TRBJ2-1 TRBV11-2 once . TGTGCCAGCAGCTCTCAAGGCGTTTTGGAGTTCTTC CASSSQGVLEFF
TRBJ2-1 TRBV5-6 . . TGTGCCAGCAGCTTGGTAAGACAGGCTAAGTCCTACAATGAGCAGTTCTTC CASSLVRQAKSYNEQFF
TRBJ2-3 TRBV4-2 . . TGTGCCAGCAGCCAACTACCCGGGGATACAGATACGCAGTATTTT CASSQLPGDTDTQYF
TRBJ1-2 TRBV18 . . TGTGCCAGCTCACCACCAGGGGCACCAAATTCTAACTATGGCTACACCTTC CASSPPGAPNSNYGYTF
TRBJ2-7 TRBV9 . TRBD1 TGTGCCAGCAGCGTTGGTTTGAGTCGGACAGGGGACAGCGAGCAGTACTTC CASSVGLSRTGDSEQYF
TRBJ2-7 TRBV7-8 . . TGTGCCAGCAGCTTACGGGGCGAGCAGTACTTC CASSLRGEQYF
TRBJ2-7 TRBV7-6 once TRBD1 TGTGCCAGCAGCCCAGGGACAGATGGACTTTACGAGCAGTACTTC CASSPGTDGLYEQYF
TRBJ2-6 TRBV11-2 . TRBD1 TGTGCCAGCAGCTTACGGGACAGGGGGCTTACTGGGGCCAACGTCCTGACTTTC CASSLRDRGLTGANVLTF
TRBJ2-2 TRBV7-9 few TRBD1 TGTGCCAGCAGCACGACAGGGGACAACACCGGGGAGCTGTTTTTT CASSTTGDNTGELFF
TRBJ1-3 TRBV7-2 few TRBD1 TGTGCCAGCAGCTTAGGGGGACAGGGCCTCTCTGGAAACACCATATATTTT CASSLGGQGLSGNTIYF
TRBJ2-7 TRBV9 . TRBD2 TGTGCCAGCAGCGAGGGACTAGCGGCCTCCTACGAGCAGTACTTC CASSEGLAASYEQYF
TRBJ1-2 TRBV27 . . TGTGCCAGCAGTTTAGCGGGGGGCCGTGGCTACACCTTC CASSLAGGRGYTF
TRBJ2-3 TRBV30 . TRBD2 TGTGCCTGGAGTACAGGGACTAGCGGGGTGGGTACGCAGTATTTT CAWSTGTSGVGTQYF
TRBJ2-5 TRBV5-1 . . TGCGCCAGCAGATTGGGTGGGTACCAAGAGACCCAGTACTTC CASRLGGYQETQYF
TRBJ1-1 TRBV29-1 . TRBD1 TGCAGCGTTGGGACAGGGTTGAACACTGAAGCTTTCTTT CSVGTGLNTEAFF
TRBJ2-2 TRBV5-6 . . TGTGCCAGCAGCTGGAGGAGGAACACCGGGGAGCTGTTTTTT CASSWRRNTGELFF
TRBJ2-2 TRBV6-5 . . TGTGCCAGCAGTTACGCCACCAGGGTTACCGGGGAGCTGTTTTTT CASSYATRVTGELFF
TRBJ2-3 TRBV18 . . TGTGCCAGCTCACCACCAAGGGGGACTAGCACAGATACGCAGTATTTT CASSPPRGTSTDTQYF
TRBJ1-6 TRBV5-1 few TRBD1 TGCGCCAGCAGCTTAAGAGAGAGGGTCCAGGGACAGGATCCCCTCCACTTT CASSLRERVQGQDPLHF
TRBJ1-2 TRBV5-1 few TRBD1 TGCGCCAGCAGCATAGGGACAGGGAACTATGGCTACACCTTC CASSIGTGNYGYTF